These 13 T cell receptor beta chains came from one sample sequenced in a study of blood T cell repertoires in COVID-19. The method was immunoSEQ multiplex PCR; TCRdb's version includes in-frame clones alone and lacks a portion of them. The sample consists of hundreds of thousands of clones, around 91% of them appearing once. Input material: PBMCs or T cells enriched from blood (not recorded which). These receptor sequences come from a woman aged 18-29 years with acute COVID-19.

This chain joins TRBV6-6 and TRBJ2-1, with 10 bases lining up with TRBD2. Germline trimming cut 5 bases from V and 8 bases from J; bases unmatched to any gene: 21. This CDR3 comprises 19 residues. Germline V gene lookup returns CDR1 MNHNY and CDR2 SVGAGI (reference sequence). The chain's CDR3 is CASSPYQTQLAGMVDEQFF. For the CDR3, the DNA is TGTGCCAGCAGTCCATACCAAACTCAACTAGCGGGAATGGTGGATGAGCAGTTCTTC.

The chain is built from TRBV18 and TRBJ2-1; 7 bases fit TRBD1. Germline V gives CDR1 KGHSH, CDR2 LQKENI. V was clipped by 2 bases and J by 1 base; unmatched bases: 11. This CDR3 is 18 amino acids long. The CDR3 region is CASSPILTGTASYNEQFF. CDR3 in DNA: TGTGCCAGCTCACCAATCCTAACCGGGACAGCTTCCTACAATGAGCAGTTCTTC.

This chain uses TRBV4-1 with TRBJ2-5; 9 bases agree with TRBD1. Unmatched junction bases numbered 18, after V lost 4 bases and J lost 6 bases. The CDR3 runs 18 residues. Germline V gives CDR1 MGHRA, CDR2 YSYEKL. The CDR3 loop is CASSPGLRDRDFGKTQYF. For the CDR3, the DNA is TGCGCCAGCAGCCCCGGGTTGAGGGACAGGGACTTTGGGAAGACCCAGTACTTC.

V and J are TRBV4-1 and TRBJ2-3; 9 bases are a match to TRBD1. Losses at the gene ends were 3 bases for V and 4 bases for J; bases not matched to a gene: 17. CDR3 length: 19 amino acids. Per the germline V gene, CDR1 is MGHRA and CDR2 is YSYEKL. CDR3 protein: CASSHSGQGRDTGSDTQYF. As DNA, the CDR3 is TGCGCCAGCAGCCACTCCGGACAGGGGAGGGACACAGGTTCAGATACGCAGTATTTT.

In DNA, the CDR3 is TGTGCCAGCAGCCCTACAGGGGGGTTGGCCTACGAGCAGTACTTC. Residues: CASSPTGGLAYEQYF. The rearrangement links TRBV7-8 to TRBJ2-7; TRBD1 agrees at 8 bases. The CDR3 is 15 residues long. J lost 2 bases, V lost 5 bases, and 8 bases had no gene match. CDR1 and CDR2 from the germline V gene are SGHVS and FQNEAQ.

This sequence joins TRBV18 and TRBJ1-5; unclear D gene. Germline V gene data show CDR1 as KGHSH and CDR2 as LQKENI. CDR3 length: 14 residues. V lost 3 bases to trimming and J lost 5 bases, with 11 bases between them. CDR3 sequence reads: CASSPQTGDQPQHF. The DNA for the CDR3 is TGTGCCAGCTCACCTCAAACGGGAGATCAGCCCCAGCATTTT.

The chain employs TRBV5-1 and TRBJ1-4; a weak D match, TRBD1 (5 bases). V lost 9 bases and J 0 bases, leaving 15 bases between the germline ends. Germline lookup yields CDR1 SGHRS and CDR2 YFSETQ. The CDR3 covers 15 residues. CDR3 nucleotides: TGCGCCACCCGCGCGACAGTTTCAACTAATGAAAAACTGTTTTTT. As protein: CATRATVSTNEKLFF.

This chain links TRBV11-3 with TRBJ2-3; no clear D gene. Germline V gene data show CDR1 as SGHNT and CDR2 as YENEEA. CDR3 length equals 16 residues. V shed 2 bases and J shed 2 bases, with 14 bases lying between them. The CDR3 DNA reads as TGTGCCAGCAGCTTAAGAGCAGGCCCCTACACAGATACGCAGTATTTT. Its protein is CASSLRAGPYTDTQYF. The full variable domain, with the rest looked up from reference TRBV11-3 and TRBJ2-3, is EAGVVQSPRYKIIEKKQPVAFWCNPISGHNTLYWYLQNLGQGPELLIRYENEEAVDDSQLPKDRFSAERLKGVDSTLKIQPAELGDSAVYLCASSLRAGPYTDTQYFGPGTRLTVL.

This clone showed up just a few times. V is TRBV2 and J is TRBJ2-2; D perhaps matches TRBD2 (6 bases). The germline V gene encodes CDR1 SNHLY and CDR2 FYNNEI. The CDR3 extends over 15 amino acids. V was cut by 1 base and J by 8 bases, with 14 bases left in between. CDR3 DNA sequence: TGTGCCAGCAGTGAAGGGACTACGGTAACTGGGGAGCTGTTTTTT. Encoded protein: CASSEGTTVTGELFF.

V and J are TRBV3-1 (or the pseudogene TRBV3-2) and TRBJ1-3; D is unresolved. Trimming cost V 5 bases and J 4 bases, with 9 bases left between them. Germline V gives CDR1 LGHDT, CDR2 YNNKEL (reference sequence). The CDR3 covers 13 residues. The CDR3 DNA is TGTGCCAGCAGCTCAGGTCCCGGAAACACCATATATTTT. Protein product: CASSSGPGNTIYF.

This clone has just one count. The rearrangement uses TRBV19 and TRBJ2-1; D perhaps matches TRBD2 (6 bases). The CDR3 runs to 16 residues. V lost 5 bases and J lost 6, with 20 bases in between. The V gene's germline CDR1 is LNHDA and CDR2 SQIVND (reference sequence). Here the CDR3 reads CASSEGLRPYRNEQFF. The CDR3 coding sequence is TGTGCCAGTAGTGAGGGACTCCGCCCGTATCGCAATGAGCAGTTCTTC.

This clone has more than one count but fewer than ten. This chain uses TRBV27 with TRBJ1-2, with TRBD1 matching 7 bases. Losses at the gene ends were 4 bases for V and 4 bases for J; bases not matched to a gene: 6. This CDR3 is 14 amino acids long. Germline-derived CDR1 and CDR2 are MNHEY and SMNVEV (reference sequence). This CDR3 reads CASSSGGQIYGYTF. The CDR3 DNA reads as TGTGCCAGCAGTTCAGGGGGACAAATCTATGGCTACACCTTC.

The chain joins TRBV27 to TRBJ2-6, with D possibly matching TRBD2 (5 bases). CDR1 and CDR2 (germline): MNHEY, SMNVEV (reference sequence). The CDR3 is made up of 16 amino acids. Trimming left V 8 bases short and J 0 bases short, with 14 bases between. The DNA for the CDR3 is TGTGCCAGCCGGCGCGGGCGGTCCTCTGGGGCCAACGTCCTGACTTTC. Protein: CASRRGRSSGANVLTF.